These 18 T cell receptor beta chains originate from one sample sequenced in a study of cytomegalovirus exposure and HLA in healthy donors. The repertoire was sequenced with immunoSEQ multiplex PCR; TCRdb's copy has only in-frame clones and lacks some. The sample holds around 150,000 clones, 95% to 97% seen once. The source material was PBMCs. The receptors derive from a young woman in good health and CMV-seronegative.

A single count supports this clone. V gene TRBV30 combines with J gene TRBJ2-1; 8 nucleotides align to TRBD2. CDR1 is GTSNPN, CDR2 SVGIG, per germline (reference sequence). Trimming removed 0 bases from V and 4 bases from J; junction bases left unmatched: 11. The CDR3 is made up of 17 amino acids. The CDR3 region is CAWSVGPGGGPYNEQFF. The CDR3 DNA reads as TGTGCCTGGAGTGTTGGGCCGGGCGGGGGGCCTTACAATGAGCAGTTCTTC. Full variable domain (rest looked up from reference TRBV30 and TRBJ2-1): SQTIHQWPATLVQPVGSPLSLECTVEGTSNPNLYWYRQAAGRGLQLLFYSVGIGQISSEVPQNLSASRPQDRQFILSSKKLLLSDSGFYLCAWSVGPGGGPYNEQFFGPGTRLTVL.

This rearrangement joins TRBV5-1 to TRBJ2-7; 10 bases are a match to TRBD1. The CDR3 covers 16 residues. The V gene end was trimmed by 2 bases and the J gene end by 5 bases; junction bases not matched to a gene: 10. CDR1 SGHRS and CDR2 YFSETQ come from the germline V gene. The DNA for the CDR3 is TGCGCCAGCAGCTTAAGGATGGGACAGGGGATCGACGAGCAGTACTTC. It codes for CASSLRMGQGIDEQYF.

This clone was counted between two and nine times. J is TRBJ2-1 and V is TRBV7-2, with D possibly TRBD2 on 5 matching bases. CDR1 is SGHTA, CDR2 FQGNSA, per germline. The ends were cut back, 4 bases at V and 5 bases at J, with 12 bases in the middle. The CDR3 spans 14 residues. CDR3 in amino acids: CASSSARANNEQFF. CDR3 bases: TGTGCCAGCAGCTCTGCGCGGGCCAACAATGAGCAGTTCTTC.

Notes on this clone: This sample includes further DNA sequences coding for the same CDR3. The chain has TRBV18 and TRBJ2-5; 8 bases agree with TRBD2. This CDR3 region has 13 residues. J gave up 4 bases and V 3 bases, and 1 base lay outside the gene matches. Per the germline V gene, CDR1 is KGHSH and CDR2 is LQKENI. CDR3 sequence reads: CASSPTSGETQYF. The CDR3 DNA follows: TGTGCCAGCTCACCCACTAGCGGAGAGACCCAGTACTTC.

V and J are TRBV19 and TRBJ1-2, with no clear D. V was clipped by 1 base and J by 8 bases, with 17 bases between them. CDR1 and CDR2 (germline): LNHDA, SQIVND (reference sequence). The CDR3 runs to 15 residues. CDR3 residues: CASSIASGSREGYTF. CDR3 bases: TGTGCCAGTAGTATAGCTAGTGGCAGTCGTGAGGGCTACACCTTC.

This chain links TRBV19 with TRBJ1-4; 9 bases agree with TRBD1. Looked up from germline, CDR1 is LNHDA and CDR2 is SQIVND (reference sequence). V dropped 6 bases and J dropped 7; count of bases not matched to a gene: 6. CDR3 length: 14 residues. The CDR3 sequence: CASSQTGGLEKLFF. Written as DNA, the CDR3 is TGTGCCAGTAGCCAAACAGGGGGCCTTGAAAAACTGTTTTTT. The full variable domain, rest sourced from reference TRBV19 and TRBJ1-4, is DGGITQSPKYLFRKEGQNVTLSCEQNLNHDAMYWYRQDPGQGLRLIYYSQIVNDFQKGDIAEGYSVSREKKESFPLTVTSAQKNPTAFYLCASSQTGGLEKLFFGSGTQLSVL.

The V gene is TRBV6-6, the J gene TRBJ1-2; possibly TRBD1 for D (6 bases). Trimming cost V 0 bases and J 2 bases, with 10 bases left between them. Per germline, CDR1 MNHNY and CDR2 SVGAGI (reference sequence). The CDR3 sequence is 15 residues long. CDR3: CASSYSATGNYGYTF. For the CDR3, the DNA is TGTGCCAGCAGTTACTCGGCCACAGGGAACTATGGCTACACCTTC.

This rearrangement joins TRBV5-6 to TRBJ2-2, with TRBD2 matching 10 bases. The V and J ends lost 6 bases and 4 bases, in that order; junction bases with no gene match: 6. The length of the CDR3 is 15 residues. The V gene's germline CDR1 is SGHDT and CDR2 YYEEEE. The CDR3 sequence is CASTPLAGFTGELFF. The CDR3, as DNA: TGTGCCAGCACCCCACTAGCGGGATTCACCGGGGAGCTGTTTTTT.

The chain employs TRBV25-1 and TRBJ1-5, with D possibly matching TRBD1 (6 bases). Per the germline V gene, CDR1 is MGHDK and CDR2 is SYGVNS. Deletions cut 2 bases from V and 2 bases from J, with 7 bases between. The CDR3 loop spans 14 amino acids. This CDR3 reads CASSEAGGNQPQHF. The CDR3 coding sequence is TGTGCCAGCAGTGAAGCAGGGGGCAATCAGCCCCAGCATTTT. The full variable domain, its missing parts supplied by reference TRBV25-1 and TRBJ1-5, is EADIYQTPRYLVIGTGKKITLECSQTMGHDKMYWYQQDPGMELHLIHYSYGVNSTEKGDLSSESTVSRIRTEHFPLTLESARPSHTSQYLCASSEAGGNQPQHFGDGTRLSIL.

The chain couples TRBV5-1 to TRBJ1-1; D is unclear. Looked up from germline, CDR1 is SGHRS and CDR2 is YFSETQ. The ends were cut back, 4 bases at V and 3 bases at J, with 16 bases in the middle. This CDR3 has 15 residues. Here the CDR3 reads CASSLKAGSDTEAFF. For the CDR3, the DNA is TGCGCCAGCAGCCTGAAAGCTGGTTCTGACACTGAAGCTTTCTTT.

This chain joins TRBV5-4 and TRBJ1-6; 9 bases fit TRBD1. The V gene end was trimmed by 9 bases and the J gene end by 7 bases; junction bases not matched to a gene: 17. Germline V gene lookup returns CDR1 SGHNT and CDR2 YYREEE (reference sequence). This CDR3 comprises 17 residues. DNA for the CDR3: TGTGCCACCGCACAGGGGGCTGGGGGAATTGGAAATTCACCCCTCCACTTT. It encodes CATAQGAGGIGNSPLHF.

The chain employs TRBV6-5 and TRBJ2-7; 7 bases are shared with TRBD1. Germline CDR1 MNHEY, CDR2 SVGAGI. V lost 8 bases to trimming and J lost 3 bases; unmatched junction nucleotides: 4. The CDR3 totals 12 residues. The CDR3 region is CASADRVYEQYF. The CDR3 DNA reads as TGTGCCAGCGCAGACAGGGTCTACGAGCAGTACTTC.

This chain uses TRBV9 with TRBJ2-7, with 11 bases lining up with TRBD2. Germline V gene lookup returns CDR1 SGDLS and CDR2 YYNGEE. The CDR3 sequence is 15 residues long. Losses at the gene ends were 3 bases for V and 2 bases for J; bases not matched to a gene: 4. The DNA of the CDR3 is TGTGCCAGCAGCGCCGGGACTAGCGGTACCTACGAGCAGTACTTC. Translated: CASSAGTSGTYEQYF.

The chain combines TRBV6-5 with TRBJ1-2; 9 bases fit TRBD1. This CDR3 contains 13 residues. The ends lost 4 bases at V and 7 bases at J; junction bases unmatched: 4. Germline loops: CDR1 MNHEY, CDR2 SVGAGI. CDR3 amino acids: CASSWGQGSGYTF. CDR3 sequence (DNA): TGTGCCAGCAGTTGGGGACAGGGTTCTGGCTACACCTTC.

This chain connects TRBV18 to TRBJ2-7; 10 bases align to TRBD2. The germline V gene has CDR1 KGHSH and CDR2 LQKENI. The trim removed 4 bases at V and 0 bases at J, leaving 6 bases unmatched. This CDR3 comprises 16 residues. The CDR3 spells CASSRDLAGVSYEQYF. The CDR3 region has the DNA TGTGCCAGCTCACGGGACCTAGCGGGGGTCTCCTACGAGCAGTACTTC.

The chain links TRBV2 to TRBJ2-1, with 12 bases fitting TRBD1. The CDR3 runs to 18 residues. The junction had 12 bases not matched to a gene; V was cut back by 4 bases and J by 5 bases. Germline V gene sequence: CDR1 SNHLY, CDR2 FYNNEI. The CDR3 loop reads CASSADRPGQGAHNEQFF. The CDR3 DNA reads as TGTGCCAGCAGTGCAGACAGACCGGGACAGGGGGCGCACAATGAGCAGTTCTTC.

The chain has TRBV5-4 and TRBJ1-2, with D possibly matching TRBD1 (5 bases). Trimming left V 2 bases short and J 0 bases short, with 11 bases between. CDR1 is SGHNT and CDR2 is YYREEE in the germline V gene (reference sequence). This CDR3 spans 15 amino acids. The CDR3 DNA follows: TGTGCCAGCAGCTTCCAGGGCCCGGCTAACTATGGCTACACCTTC. Its protein is CASSFQGPANYGYTF.

This rearrangement joins TRBV6-5 to TRBJ2-7; D gene unclear. The CDR3 spans 12 residues. The ends were cut back, 4 bases at V and 2 bases at J, with 6 bases in the middle. The germline V gene has CDR1 MNHEY and CDR2 SVGAGI. The DNA of the CDR3 is TGTGCCAGCAGTTCCGCGGCCTACGAGCAGTACTTC. Amino acids: CASSSAAYEQYF.